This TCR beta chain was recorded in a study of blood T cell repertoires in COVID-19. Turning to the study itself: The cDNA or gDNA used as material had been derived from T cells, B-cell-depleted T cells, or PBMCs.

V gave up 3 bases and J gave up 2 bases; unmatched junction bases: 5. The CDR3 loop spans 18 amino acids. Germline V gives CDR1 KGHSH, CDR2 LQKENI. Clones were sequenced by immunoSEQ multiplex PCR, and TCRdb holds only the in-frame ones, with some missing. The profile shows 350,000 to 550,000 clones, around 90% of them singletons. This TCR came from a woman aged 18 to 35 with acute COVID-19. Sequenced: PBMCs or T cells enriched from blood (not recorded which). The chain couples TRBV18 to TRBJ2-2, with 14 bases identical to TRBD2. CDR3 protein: CASSPGTSGSSNTGELFF. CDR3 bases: TGTGCCAGCTCACCCGGGACTAGCGGGAGTTCTAACACCGGGGAGCTGTTTTTT. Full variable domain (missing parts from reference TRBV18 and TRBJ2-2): NAGVMQNPRHLVRRRGQEARLRCSPMKGHSHVYWYRQLPEEGLKFMVYLQKENIIDESGMPKERFSAEFPKEGPSILRIQQVVRGDSAAYFCASSPGTSGSSNTGELFFGEGSRLTVL.